This passage covers 25 T cell receptor beta chains from one sample sequenced in a study of T-cell memory formation after mild COVID-19 (dated by TCRdb to about 2021). Receptor amplification or capture employed 5' RACE. The instrument given in TCRdb is Illumina NovaSeq 6000. Clones were called with MiXCR by TCRdb after fastp trimmed the public reads at Q25, and only in-frame beta chains were retained. Here each entry gathers all rows of one CDR3 protein and keeps the most common genes and DNA. This sample lists 150,000 to 200,000 distinct CDR3 sequences; 16% were detected once. The top ten clones comprise 2% to 2.5% of the sample. Source material: PBMCs or a T cell subset sorted from them (not recorded which). The receptors here all came from an adult woman who had mild COVID-19 (a few samples of this study predate the infection). The sample titles of this study are shuffled in the database, so cell type and time point are left out; the donor was told from shared clones.

In this sample, this clonotype turned up a few times. This chain connects TRBV7-3 to TRBJ2-1; perhaps TRBD2 as D (6 bases). Deletions cut 2 bases from V and 0 bases from J, with 20 bases between. This CDR3 region has 19 residues. CDR1 SGHTA and CDR2 FQGTGA come from the germline V gene. CDR3 sequence (DNA): TGTGCCAGCAGCTTAGAGGGGATGGGGGGAAGCAGCTCCTACAATGAGCAGTTCTTC. This encodes CASSLEGMGGSSSYNEQFF.

The chain links TRBV7-9 to TRBJ2-1; 10 nucleotides align to TRBD2. J gave up 7 bases and V 0 bases, and 6 bases lay outside the gene matches. Germline V gives CDR1 SEHNR, CDR2 FQNEAQ (reference sequence). The CDR3 has 16 residues. CDR3 region: CASSLAVSGRLNEQFF. The CDR3 bases are TGTGCCAGCAGCTTAGCTGTTAGCGGGAGGTTAAATGAGCAGTTCTTC.

The sample holds a few counts of this clonotype. This chain links TRBV2 with TRBJ2-4; 8 bases agree with TRBD2. This CDR3 contains 13 residues. V gave up 8 bases and J gave up 9 bases; unmatched junction bases: 9. Germline V gene data show CDR1 as SNHLY and CDR2 as FYNNEI. The CDR3: CASRMTSAGIQYF. The CDR3 DNA reads as TGTGCCAGCCGGATGACTAGCGCAGGCATTCAGTACTTC.

This clonotype was counted at least ten times. This chain connects TRBV11-3 to TRBJ2-1; TRBD1 might be the D (5 bases). Germline CDR1 SGHNT, CDR2 YENEEA. V was cut by 1 base and J by 6 bases, with 7 bases left in between. The CDR3 covers 13 residues. This CDR3 reads CASSLVQVNEQFF. The CDR3 DNA is TGTGCCAGCAGCTTAGTACAGGTCAATGAGCAGTTCTTC.

By proportion, this clonotype is medium-sized (0.01 to 0.1%). The V call is TRBV5-1, the J call TRBJ2-7; unclear D gene. Germline CDR1 SGHRS, CDR2 YFSETQ. V lost 0 bases, J lost 4 bases, and 8 bases lay in between. The CDR3 loop spans 13 amino acids. The CDR3 sequence is CASSLGRWYEQYF. The CDR3 region has the DNA TGCGCCAGCAGCTTGGGCAGATGGTACGAGCAGTACTTC.

The J gene is TRBJ2-1, the V gene TRBV11-2, with TRBD2 matching 11 bases. The length of the CDR3 is 16 residues. The ends lost 1 base at V and 1 base at J; junction bases unmatched: 0. Germline-derived CDR1 and CDR2 are SGHAT and FQNNGV. CDR3 sequence (DNA): TGTGCCAGCAGCTTAGGACTAGCGGGGTCCTACAATGAGCAGTTCTTC. Its protein is CASSLGLAGSYNEQFF.

CDR3 DNA sequence: TGTGCCATCAGAGGAACAGGGCCGAAAGAGACCCAGTACTTC. Encoded protein: CAIRGTGPKETQYF. The V gene is TRBV10-3, the J gene TRBJ2-5; the D gene is possibly TRBD1 (6 bases). Germline assignment: CDR1 ENHRY and CDR2 SYGVKD. V dropped 6 bases and J dropped 3 bases, with 14 bases sitting between them. The CDR3 consists of 14 residues.

J is TRBJ2-7 and V is TRBV2; D call uncertain. Trimming cost V 3 bases and J 3 bases, with 9 bases left between them. Germline assignment: CDR1 SNHLY and CDR2 FYNNEI. CDR3 length: 13 amino acids. CDR3 in amino acids: CASSDTGIYEQYF. For the CDR3, the DNA is TGTGCCAGCAGTGACACCGGAATCTACGAGCAGTACTTC.

The V call is TRBV12-3 or TRBV12-4, the J call TRBJ1-2; a weak D match, TRBD1 (5 bases). The CDR3 extends over 15 amino acids. Trimming shortened V by 5 bases and J by 8 bases, and 21 bases separated the two germline ends. This CDR3 is CASSLAQGGSYGYTF. DNA for the CDR3: TGTGCCAGCAGTCTCGCCCAGGGTGGTTCGTACGGCTACACCTTC.

This clonotype was counted between two and nine times. The chain is built from TRBV9 and TRBJ1-1; 8 nucleotides line up with TRBD1. The length of the CDR3 is 16 residues. J gave up 4 bases and V 6 bases, and 14 bases lay outside the gene matches. Germline V gene data show CDR1 as SGDLS and CDR2 as YYNGEE. CDR3 nucleotide sequence: TGTGCCAGCACCCGGGGGGCCCCTCAGGGGGCCACTGAAGCTTTCTTT. Protein sequence: CASTRGAPQGATEAFF.

This clonotype was seen a few times. The rearrangement uses TRBV6-2 or TRBV6-3 and TRBJ2-7, with 8 bases that match TRBD1. After removal of 2 bases from V and 5 bases from J, the junction contained 11 bases not matched to a gene. The CDR3 covers 16 residues. CDR1 is MNHEY and CDR2 is SVGEGT in the germline V gene. The DNA for the CDR3 is TGTGCCAGCAGTTACAGTACGGACAGGGTAGACGACGAGCAGTACTTC. It encodes CASSYSTDRVDDEQYF.

The chain couples TRBV5-1 to TRBJ1-2; D may be TRBD1 (5 bases). With 4 bases removed from V and 2 bases from J, the gap between germline ends came to 12 bases. This CDR3 is built from 14 residues. CDR1 SGHRS and CDR2 YFSETQ come from the germline V gene. The CDR3 sequence: CASSVDSPNYGYTF. CDR3 sequence (DNA): TGCGCCAGCAGCGTCGACAGCCCCAACTATGGCTACACCTTC.

The table lists this clonotype with many counts. This chain joins TRBV24-1 and TRBJ2-7; 9 nucleotides agree with TRBD1. Per the germline V gene, CDR1 is KGHDR and CDR2 is SFDVKD. The CDR3 is made up of 14 amino acids. Trimming removed 7 bases from V and 5 bases from J; junction bases left unmatched: 8. CDR3: CATSPRDRENEQYF. CDR3 bases: TGTGCCACCAGCCCCCGGGACAGGGAAAACGAGCAGTACTTC.

The CDR3 here is CATSVQRGSGQPQHF. The CDR3 DNA reads as TGTGCCACCAGTGTCCAACGGGGTAGCGGGCAGCCCCAGCATTTT. The chain carries TRBV24-1 and TRBJ1-5; no firm D call. Germline lookup yields CDR1 KGHDR and CDR2 SFDVKD. The CDR3 totals 15 residues. The ends were cut back, 5 bases at V and 7 bases at J, with 17 bases in the middle.

The J gene is TRBJ2-1, the V gene TRBV12-3 or TRBV12-4; 8 bases agree with TRBD2. Germline trimming cut 5 bases from V and 4 bases from J; bases unmatched to any gene: 7. The CDR3 is 15 residues long. CDR3 DNA sequence: TGTGCCAGCAGTCTCACCGGGACTAGTTACAATGAGCAGTTCTTC. Its translation: CASSLTGTSYNEQFF.

In this sample, this clonotype turned up a few times. The J gene is TRBJ2-2, the V gene TRBV30; D is ambiguous. Trimming took off 3 bases at V and 1 base at J, with 9 bases between the two ends. The germline V gene encodes CDR1 GTSNPN and CDR2 SVGIG (reference sequence). The CDR3 is 14 amino acids. CDR3 residues: CAWRVAGNTGELFF. CDR3 DNA: TGTGCCTGGAGAGTTGCAGGGAACACCGGGGAGCTGTTTTTT.

In its sample, this clonotype was seen a few times. The rearrangement joins TRBV7-2 to TRBJ2-5; 8 nucleotides agree with TRBD2. CDR1 and CDR2 (germline): SGHTA, FQGNSA. The CDR3 length is 15 residues. V lost 0 bases, J lost 3 bases, and 3 bases stayed unmatched. CDR3 DNA sequence: TGTGCCAGCAGCTTAGCGGGACTAGAAAAAGAGACCCAGTACTTC. Protein: CASSLAGLEKETQYF.

This clonotype was observed a handful of times. This chain joins TRBV25-1 and TRBJ2-1; maybe TRBD1 (6 bases). V dropped 4 bases and J dropped 2 bases, with 9 bases sitting between them. The CDR3 loop spans 14 amino acids. Germline CDR1 and CDR2: MGHDK and SYGVNS. The CDR3 DNA sequence: TGTGCCAGCAGTGCGACAGGACCCTACAATGAGCAGTTCTTC. Protein product: CASSATGPYNEQFF.

This clonotype has just a few counts. The V gene is TRBV7-8, the J gene TRBJ1-5, with D perhaps matching TRBD1 (5 bases). V was pared by 6 bases and J by 2 bases, with 14 bases between. The germline CDR1 and CDR2 sequences are SGHVS and FQNEAQ. This CDR3 spans 15 amino acids. The CDR3 sequence: CASRRSGTRNQPQHF. The CDR3 bases are TGTGCCAGCAGAAGGTCAGGGACGCGCAATCAGCCCCAGCATTTT. Full variable domain (missing parts from reference TRBV7-8 and TRBJ1-5): GAGVSQSPRYKVAKRGQDVALRCDPISGHVSLFWYQQALGQGPEFLTYFQNEAQLDKSGLPSDRFFAERPEGSVSTLKIQRTQQEDSAVYLCASRRSGTRNQPQHFGDGTRLSIL.

The chain is built from TRBV20-1 and TRBJ2-1; 7 bases map to TRBD2. The length of the CDR3 is 14 residues. Germline assignment: CDR1 DFQATT and CDR2 SNEGSKA (reference sequence). V lost 4 bases and J lost 4; bases outside the gene matches: 7. The CDR3 DNA reads as TGCAGTGCTACGGCTAGCGGAGATTACAATGAGCAGTTCTTC. Translation gives CSATASGDYNEQFF.

This clonotype has at least ten counts. The chain uses TRBV20-1 and TRBJ2-3; D is uncertain. Germline V lookup: CDR1 DFQATT, CDR2 SNEGSKA (reference sequence). Trimming removed 3 bases at V and 4 bases at J, with 8 bases between. The CDR3 runs to 12 residues. CDR3 DNA sequence: TGCAGTGCTAGCGATGGTGCAGATACGCAGTATTTT. Its protein is CSASDGADTQYF.

The chain has TRBV4-2 and TRBJ2-6; a weak D match, TRBD2 (5 bases). Germline assignment: CDR1 LGHNA and CDR2 YNFKEQ. Between the trimmed V and J ends, which lost 10 bases and 9 bases, there was a span of 13 bases. CDR3 size: 12 residues. CDR3 sequence reads: CATESGYNVLTF. DNA of the CDR3: TGTGCCACGGAGAGCGGTTACAACGTCCTGACTTTC.

This clonotype has only a few counts. The rearrangement links TRBV10-3 to TRBJ1-2, with a tentative D call TRBD1 (6 bases). Germline CDR1 reads ENHRY; CDR2 reads SYGVKD. Trimming cost V 6 bases and J 5 bases, with 22 bases left between them. CDR3 length: 16 amino acids. In DNA form, the CDR3 reads TGTGCCATCAGCCCTACACAGGGACCGTTGCTATATGGCTACACCTTC. Encoded protein: CAISPTQGPLLYGYTF.

The table lists this clonotype with many counts. The chain has TRBV12-3 or TRBV12-4 and TRBJ2-7, with a possible D match to TRBD1 (5 bases). This CDR3 contains 14 residues. Deletions cut 3 bases from V and 5 bases from J, with 14 bases between. The chain's CDR3 is CASSFGRVYHEQYF. CDR3 in DNA: TGTGCCAGCAGTTTTGGCAGGGTCTACCACGAGCAGTACTTC.

This clonotype was picked up a small number of times. This rearrangement joins TRBV5-1 to TRBJ1-6, with unresolved D. Germline lookup yields CDR1 SGHRS and CDR2 YFSETQ. This CDR3 is built from 15 residues. The V and J ends lost 0 bases and 7 bases respectively, with 11 bases between them. As DNA, the CDR3 is TGCGCCAGCAGCTTGGCCGGCCAATCGAATTCACCCCTCCACTTT. Translation: CASSLAGQSNSPLHF. Using reference TRBV5-1 and TRBJ1-6 for the parts outside the CDR3, the full variable domain is KAGVTQTPRYLIKTRGQQVTLSCSPISGHRSVSWYQQTPGQGLQFLFEYFSETQRNKGNFPGRFSGRQFSNSRSEMNVSTLELGDSALYLCASSLAGQSNSPLHFGNGTRLTVT.